Below, 7 T cell receptor beta chains from the same sample are listed, as sequenced in a study of blood T cells in healthy people across ages. Next came a second PCR, run for about 6 to 11 cycles, which used a sample-barcoded 5' primer along with a J-beta primer mix. Each CDR3 protein gets one entry after TCRdb re-called the 5' RACE reads with MiXCR. Of around 1.7 million distinct CDR3 sequences listed, under 30% are singletons. Sequenced sample: blood. The receptors here all came from a woman aged 25 to 39 in good health.

The J gene is TRBJ1-5, the V gene TRBV6-5; TRBD1 is a possible D gene (5 bases). The V end lost 6 bases, the J end lost 7 bases, and 19 bases lay between the germline ends. This CDR3 has 15 amino acids. Germline V gives CDR1 MNHEY, CDR2 SVGAGI. CDR3: CASSRDSGGGQPQHF. Here the CDR3 DNA reads TGTGCCAGCAGCCGCGACAGCGGAGGAGGGCAGCCCCAGCATTTT.

This clonotype was observed a handful of times. The chain couples TRBV7-9 to TRBJ2-3; 11 bases are a match to TRBD2. This CDR3 spans 15 amino acids. Trimming at V came to 5 bases and at J to 7 bases, leaving 8 bases not matched to a gene. Germline lookup yields CDR1 SEHNR and CDR2 FQNEAQ (reference sequence). CDR3 amino acids: CASSRVAGGTHTQYF. DNA of the CDR3: TGTGCCAGCAGCCGCGTAGCGGGAGGGACCCATACGCAGTATTTT.

The gene calls are TRBV6-1 and TRBJ1-1; D call uncertain. The CDR3 has 14 amino acids. Between the trimmed V and J ends, which lost 2 bases and 4 bases, there was a span of 11 bases. The germline CDR1 and CDR2 sequences are MNHNS and SASEGT. The CDR3 sequence is CASSETPTSTEAFF. CDR3 DNA sequence: TGTGCCAGCAGTGAAACCCCAACGAGCACTGAAGCTTTCTTT.

V is TRBV20-1 and J is TRBJ2-3, with TRBD1 as a possible D gene (5 bases). Germline V gene lookup returns CDR1 DFQATT and CDR2 SNEGSKA (reference sequence). The CDR3 is 13 amino acids. V shed 5 bases and J shed 2 bases, with 11 bases lying between them. The DNA of the CDR3 is TGCAGTGCTCACCAGGGTGTCACAGATACGCAGTATTTT. Translating it yields CSAHQGVTDTQYF.

The rearrangement joins TRBV9 to TRBJ1-1; 7 bases agree with TRBD1. This CDR3 region has 14 residues. Germline V lookup: CDR1 SGDLS, CDR2 YYNGEE. V was pared by 0 bases and J by 4 bases, with 3 bases of the junction left unmatched. The CDR3 DNA reads TGTGCCAGCAGCGTAGTGGCAGGGGGCACTGAAGCTTTCTTT. Its protein is CASSVVAGGTEAFF.

This clonotype was counted only a few times. At one end, the junction sequence differs from germline, possibly due to a read error. The V gene is TRBV10-2, the J gene TRBJ2-2; 7 bases align to TRBD1. The CDR3 consists of 14 residues. Looked up from germline, CDR1 is WSHSY and CDR2 is SAAADI. CDR3 sequence: CATSRDRLAGEPFF. The CDR3 DNA is TGCGCCACTAGCCGGGACAGATTGGCCGGGGAGCCGTTTTTT.

In the case of this clonotype: A junction end diverges from the germline sequence, so it may reflect a read error. The chain has TRBV14 and TRBJ1-2, with 8 bases lining up with TRBD1. Germline V lookup: CDR1 SGHDN, CDR2 FVKESK. The CDR3 is 16 amino acids. The CDR3 is CASIQPRSTGDYGYTF. CDR3 bases: TGCGCCAGCATCCAGCCCCGTTCGACAGGGGACTATGGCTACACCTTC. Complete variable domain (other parts from reference TRBV14 and TRBJ1-2): EAGVTQFPSHSVIEKGQTVTLRCDPISGHDNLYWYRRVMGKEIKFLLHFVKESKQDESGMPNNRFLAERTGGTYSTLKVQPAELEDSGVYFCASIQPRSTGDYGYTFGSGTRLTVV.